These 23 T cell receptor beta chains share one sample of origin, sequenced in a study of brain T cells in children with intractable seizures. The time point denotes: blood from clinic visit 5 months post-surgery; TSC patient then seizure free. The assay was immunoSEQ multiplex PCR, and TCRdb's table has in-frame clones only and misses some. The profile shows around 340,000 clones, over 90% of them singletons. The source material was peripheral blood, sampled around 5 months after surgery. The source is a boy under two years old with tuberous sclerosis and intractable seizures.

CDR3 bases: TGTGCCAGCAGTTTATCCAGCATGAACGAGCAGTACTTC. It translates to CASSLSSMNEQYF. The chain is built from TRBV27 and TRBJ2-7; D is unresolved. Germline V gene sequence: CDR1 MNHEY, CDR2 SMNVEV (reference sequence). CDR3 length: 13 residues. The V and J ends lost 0 bases and 5 bases respectively, with 8 bases between them.

The J gene is TRBJ2-7, the V gene TRBV27; D is undetermined. Germline values: CDR1 MNHEY, CDR2 SMNVEV (reference sequence). Trimming cost V 5 bases and J 2 bases, with 13 bases left between them. This CDR3 region has 14 residues. Written as DNA, the CDR3 is TGTGCCAGCAGTACCCGACATGTCCCCTACGAGCAGTACTTC. It encodes CASSTRHVPYEQYF.

The rearrangement uses TRBV11-3 and TRBJ2-7; a weak D match, TRBD1 (5 bases). This CDR3 is 14 amino acids long. Trimming pared 8 bases from V and 0 bases from J, leaving 14 bases between. The germline CDR1 and CDR2 sequences are SGHNT and YENEEA. As DNA, the CDR3 is TGTGCCAGCCGCCCGCAGGGAAACTCCTACGAGCAGTACTTC. Translated: CASRPQGNSYEQYF.

The chain carries TRBV3-1 (or the pseudogene TRBV3-2) and TRBJ2-7; 13 bases fit TRBD2. Germline V gene data show CDR1 as LGHDT and CDR2 as YNNKEL (reference sequence). V gave up 3 bases and J gave up 0 bases; unmatched junction bases: 14. The CDR3 covers 20 residues. CDR3 coding DNA: TGTGCCAGCAGCCATTATGAGGGACTAGCGGGGACGAGGAGCTCCTACGAGCAGTACTTC. Translated, it gives CASSHYEGLAGTRSSYEQYF.

The rearrangement uses TRBV2 and TRBJ1-5; 8 nucleotides match TRBD1. The CDR3 sequence is 15 residues long. Germline CDR1 reads SNHLY; CDR2 reads FYNNEI. J was trimmed by 3 bases and V by 4 bases; bases with no gene match: 5. The CDR3 DNA sequence: TGTGCCAGCAGTGTACGGACAGGGACCAATCAGCCCCAGCATTTT. It codes for CASSVRTGTNQPQHF.

V and J are TRBV2 and TRBJ1-6, with D hard to call. This CDR3 contains 11 residues. Germline CDR1 and CDR2: SNHLY and FYNNEI. The ends were cut back, 10 bases at V and 7 bases at J, with 8 bases in the middle. The CDR3 sequence is CATRENSPLHF. In nucleotides, the CDR3 is TGTGCCACGCGGGAGAATTCACCCCTCCACTTT.

The chain is built from TRBV30 and TRBJ1-1, with D uncertain. The germline V gene has CDR1 GTSNPN and CDR2 SVGIG (reference sequence). This CDR3 comprises 13 residues. V was clipped by 4 bases and J by 1 base, with 10 bases between them. The CDR3 sequence: CAWTPKGNTEAFF. The CDR3 nucleotides read TGTGCCTGGACACCGAAGGGGAACACTGAAGCTTTCTTT.

The chain uses TRBV12-3 or TRBV12-4 and TRBJ2-3; D remains unclear. V was cut by 4 bases and J by 4 bases, with 9 bases left in between. This CDR3 contains 13 residues. The DNA for the CDR3 is TGTGCCAGCAGTTCTACCGTAGCAGATACGCAGTATTTT. It codes for CASSSTVADTQYF.

This chain uses TRBV30 with TRBJ1-2; no firm D call. The V end was cut by 4 bases, the J end by 8 bases, with 11 bases between. This CDR3 comprises 11 residues. CDR1 is GTSNPN and CDR2 is SVGIG in the germline V gene (reference sequence). For the CDR3, the DNA is TGTGCCTGGAAAGGGTTGATCGGCTACACCTTC. Translated, it gives CAWKGLIGYTF.

This clone was picked up a small number of times. This chain uses TRBV2 with TRBJ2-7; D may be TRBD2 (6 bases). The CDR3 contains 13 residues. CDR1 SNHLY and CDR2 FYNNEI come from the germline V gene. The V and J ends lost 6 bases and 3 bases respectively, with 12 bases between them. The CDR3, as DNA: TGTGCCAGCAGGAACAACGGGGGCTACGAGCAGTACTTC. Residues: CASRNNGGYEQYF. The full variable domain, completed using reference TRBV2 and TRBJ2-7, is EPEVTQTPSHQVTQMGQEVILRCVPISNHLYFYWYRQILGQKVEFLVSFYNNEISEKSEIFDDQFSVERPDGSNFTLKIRSTKLEDSAMYFCASRNNGGYEQYFGPGTRLTVT.

V is TRBV7-9 and J is TRBJ1-1; D remains unclear. Germline values: CDR1 SEHNR, CDR2 FQNEAQ (reference sequence). Trimming took off 6 bases at V and 0 bases at J, with 20 bases between the two ends. The CDR3 extends over 17 amino acids. The DNA of the CDR3 is TGTGCCAGCAGTTCGTCAGGTGCTCCCTCCATGAACACTGAAGCTTTCTTT. This encodes CASSSSGAPSMNTEAFF.

The V and J genes are TRBV7-2 and TRBJ2-2; D might be TRBD1 or TRBD2, each matching 5 bases. The CDR3 runs 14 residues. Between the trimmed V and J ends, which lost 3 bases and 2 bases, there was a span of 7 bases. CDR1 and CDR2 from the germline V gene are SGHTA and FQGNSA. CDR3 bases: TGTGCCAGCAGCTTTCGGGACAACACCGGGGAGCTGTTTTTT. Its protein is CASSFRDNTGELFF.

The genes are TRBV12-3 or TRBV12-4 and TRBJ1-1; 7 bases are shared with TRBD1. Unmatched junction bases numbered 5, after V lost 5 bases and J lost 8 bases. The CDR3 is 12 residues long. The CDR3, as DNA: TGTGCCAGCAGTCTCGGGACAGCCGAAGCTTTCTTT. Its translation is CASSLGTAEAFF.

For this clone: Other DNA sequences of this sample code for an identical CDR3. CDR3 coding DNA: TGTGCCAGTAGTATAGGGGCGGTTAGCACAGATACGCAGTATTTT. Translated, it gives CASSIGAVSTDTQYF. This chain links TRBV19 with TRBJ2-3; D gene uncertain. Germline CDR1 and CDR2: LNHDA and SQIVND (reference sequence). This CDR3 is built from 15 residues. The V and J ends lost 1 base and 0 bases respectively, with 8 bases between them.

This clone was counted many times. The chain couples TRBV12-3 or TRBV12-4 to TRBJ2-1; no clear D gene. V was pared by 3 bases and J by 7 bases, with 7 bases between. The CDR3 has 12 amino acids. Written as DNA, the CDR3 is TGTGCCAGCAGTTTGGGGTGGAATGAGCAGTTCTTC. Its translation is CASSLGWNEQFF.

The chain links TRBV6-5 to TRBJ2-7, with D unresolved. The V end was cut by 6 bases, the J end by 0 bases, with 12 bases between. Germline V lookup: CDR1 MNHEY, CDR2 SVGAGI. This CDR3 has 14 amino acids. CDR3 nucleotide sequence: TGTGCCAGCAGGGTGGGCAGACCCTCCTACGAGCAGTACTTC. It is translated as CASRVGRPSYEQYF.

V usage is TRBV25-1 and J usage is TRBJ2-3, with 7 bases lining up with TRBD1. CDR3 length equals 13 residues. V was clipped by 0 bases and J by 10 bases; unmatched bases: 4. Germline CDR1 MGHDK, CDR2 SYGVNS. The CDR3 spells CASSEYKQGPQYF. Written as DNA, the CDR3 is TGTGCCAGCAGTGAATATAAACAGGGGCCGCAGTATTTT.

The genes are TRBV30 and TRBJ2-5; D is possibly TRBD1 (6 bases). The CDR3 is 12 amino acids. Germline CDR1 GTSNPN, CDR2 SVGIG (reference sequence). V was shortened by 4 bases and J by 6 bases, with 12 bases between the two germline ends. CDR3 sequence reads: CAWTGEEQTQYF. The CDR3 DNA sequence: TGTGCCTGGACAGGGGAAGAACAGACCCAGTACTTC. The full variable domain, in which reference TRBV30 and TRBJ2-5 provide the parts outside the CDR3, is SQTIHQWPATLVQPVGSPLSLECTVEGTSNPNLYWYRQAAGRGLQLLFYSVGIGQISSEVPQNLSASRPQDRQFILSSKKLLLSDSGFYLCAWTGEEQTQYFGPGTRLLVL.

This clone has a single count. The chain is built from TRBV7-9 and TRBJ2-7, with D perhaps assigned TRBD1 or TRBD2 (5 bases each). V was shortened by 4 bases and J by 6 bases, with 19 bases between the two germline ends. Germline V gene lookup returns CDR1 SEHNR and CDR2 FQNEAQ (reference sequence). This CDR3 comprises 15 residues. The CDR3 here is CASSSRASIGGEQYF. CDR3 sequence (DNA): TGTGCCAGCAGCTCCAGGGCATCGATAGGAGGCGAGCAGTACTTC.

The chain couples TRBV5-1 to TRBJ2-5; D may match TRBD1 or TRBD2 (5 bases each). There are 15 residues in the CDR3. Germline CDR1 reads SGHRS; CDR2 reads YFSETQ. Trimming took off 4 bases at V and 1 base at J, with 14 bases between the two ends. CDR3 in DNA: TGCGCCAGCAGCGGGACCGATCTGCTCCAAGAGACCCAGTACTTC. It is translated as CASSGTDLLQETQYF.

The chain employs TRBV7-9 and TRBJ2-7; D uncertain. Per germline, CDR1 SEHNR and CDR2 FQNEAQ (reference sequence). V lost 5 bases and J 4 bases, leaving 9 bases between the germline ends. The CDR3 is 12 residues long. The CDR3 DNA sequence: TGTGCCAGCAGCCAACAAAAATACGAGCAGTACTTC. Encoded protein: CASSQQKYEQYF. Drawing the rest from reference TRBV7-9 and TRBJ2-7, the complete variable domain is DTGVSQNPRHKITKRGQNVTFRCDPISEHNRLYWYRQTLGQGPEFLTYFQNEAQLEKSRLLSDRFSAERPKGSFSTLEIQRTEQGDSAMYLCASSQQKYEQYFGPGTRLTVT.

The chain employs TRBV9 and TRBJ2-6, with a tentative D call TRBD2 (5 bases). CDR3 length: 16 residues. The ends were cut back, 0 bases at V and 4 bases at J, with 11 bases in the middle. CDR1 and CDR2 from the germline V gene are SGDLS and YYNGEE. CDR3 sequence reads: CASSVDLRAGANVLTF. CDR3 nucleotide sequence: TGTGCCAGCAGCGTAGACTTGAGGGCCGGGGCCAACGTCCTGACTTTC.

J is TRBJ2-6 and V is TRBV7-2, with 8 bases fitting TRBD2. The CDR3 is 16 residues long. The V gene's germline CDR1 is SGHTA and CDR2 FQGNSA. The J segment lost 4 bases and the V segment lost 5 bases, leaving 7 bases of the junction unmatched. CDR3 loop: CASSQRPGGGANVLTF. The CDR3 nucleotides are TGTGCCAGCAGCCAGCGGCCGGGAGGGGGGGCCAACGTCCTGACTTTC.